The T cell receptor beta chain under discussion was sequenced for a study of vaccination and CD4 T cells after COVID-19. In its sample, this clonotype was seen a few times. No antigen is known for it. An end of the junction differs from the germline gene, which may be a read error. Treatment meaning: roughly 10-day PBMC culture with coronavirus spike peptide pools or control peptides (ViraFEST assay). PBMCs were cultured at around 2 million per well with 8 to 10 IU/ml IL-2 and 10 ug/ml peptide pools. Sequencing of cultured CD4+ T cell DNA used the Oncomine TCR Beta short-read assay. TCRdb processed the PCR reads anew with MiXCR; each CDR3 protein has one entry. The sample includes roughly 11,000 distinct CDR3 sequences, roughly half of them seen just once. The CDR3 runs 13 residues. Per the germline V gene, CDR1 is MNHNS and CDR2 is SASEGT.

The chain carries TRBV6-1 and TRBJ1-2, with D possibly TRBD1 on 6 matching bases. The sequence came from a human donor who had recovered from COVID-19. Sequenced input: CD4+ T cells from blood, cultured in vitro. CDR3 DNA: TGTGCCAGCAGCGAAGACAGGAGGCTTGGCTACACCTTC. Protein product: CASSEDRRLGYTF.